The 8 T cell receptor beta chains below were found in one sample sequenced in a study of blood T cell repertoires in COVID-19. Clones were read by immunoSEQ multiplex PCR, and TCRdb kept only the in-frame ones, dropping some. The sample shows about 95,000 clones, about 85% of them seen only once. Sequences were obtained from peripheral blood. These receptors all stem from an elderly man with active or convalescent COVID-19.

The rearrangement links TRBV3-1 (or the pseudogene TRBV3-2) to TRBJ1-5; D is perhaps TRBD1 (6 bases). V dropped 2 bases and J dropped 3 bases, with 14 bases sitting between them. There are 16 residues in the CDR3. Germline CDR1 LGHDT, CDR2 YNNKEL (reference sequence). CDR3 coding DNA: TGTGCCAGCAGCCAATCCCGGGACACCATCAATCAGCCCCAGCATTTT. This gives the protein CASSQSRDTINQPQHF.

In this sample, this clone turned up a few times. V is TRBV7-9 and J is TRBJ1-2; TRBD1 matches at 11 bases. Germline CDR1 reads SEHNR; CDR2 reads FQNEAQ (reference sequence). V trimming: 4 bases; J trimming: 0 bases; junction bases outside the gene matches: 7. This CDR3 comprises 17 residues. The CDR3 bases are TGTGCCAGCAGCTCGGACAGGGGGCGCCCAGCTAACTATGGCTACACCTTC. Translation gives CASSSDRGRPANYGYTF.

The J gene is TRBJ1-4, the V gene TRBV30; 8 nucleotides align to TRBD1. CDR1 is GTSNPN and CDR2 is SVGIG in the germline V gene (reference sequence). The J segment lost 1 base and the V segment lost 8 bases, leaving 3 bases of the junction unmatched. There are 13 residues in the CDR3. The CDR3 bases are TGTGCCGGACAGGGAGGAACTAATGAAAAACTGTTTTTT. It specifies CAGQGGTNEKLFF.

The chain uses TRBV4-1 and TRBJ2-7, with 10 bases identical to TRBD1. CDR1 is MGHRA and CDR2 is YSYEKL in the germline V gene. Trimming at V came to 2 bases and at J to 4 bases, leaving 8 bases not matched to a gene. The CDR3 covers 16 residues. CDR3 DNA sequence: TGCGCCAGCAGCCAACCCAGACAGGGGGCTAGGTACGAGCAGTACTTC. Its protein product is CASSQPRQGARYEQYF.

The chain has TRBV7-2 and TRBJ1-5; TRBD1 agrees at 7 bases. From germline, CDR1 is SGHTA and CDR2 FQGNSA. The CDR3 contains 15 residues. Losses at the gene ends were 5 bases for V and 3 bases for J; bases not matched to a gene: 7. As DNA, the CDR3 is TGTGCCAGCAGCCTACGAGGACAGGTCAATCAGCCCCAGCATTTT. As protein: CASSLRGQVNQPQHF.

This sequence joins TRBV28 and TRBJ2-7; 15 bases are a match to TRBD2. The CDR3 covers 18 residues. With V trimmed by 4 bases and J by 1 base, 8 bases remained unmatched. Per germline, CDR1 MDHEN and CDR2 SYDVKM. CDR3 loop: CASSSVGTSGGFSYEQYF. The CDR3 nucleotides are TGTGCCAGCAGTTCGGTGGGGACTAGCGGGGGGTTTTCCTACGAGCAGTACTTC.

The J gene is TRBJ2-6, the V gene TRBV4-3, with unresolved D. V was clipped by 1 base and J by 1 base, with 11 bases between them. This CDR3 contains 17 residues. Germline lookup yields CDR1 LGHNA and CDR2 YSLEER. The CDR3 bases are TGCGCCAGCAGCCAAGGCCCTACAGAGTCTGGGGCCAACGTCCTGACTTTC. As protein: CASSQGPTESGANVLTF.

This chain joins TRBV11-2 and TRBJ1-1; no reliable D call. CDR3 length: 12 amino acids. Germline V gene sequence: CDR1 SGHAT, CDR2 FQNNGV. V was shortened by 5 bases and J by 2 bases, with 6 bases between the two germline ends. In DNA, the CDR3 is TGTGCCAGCAGCCCTATAAACACTGAAGCTTTCTTT. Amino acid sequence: CASSPINTEAFF.